Sequencing of this TCR beta chain was carried out in a study of blood T cell repertoires in COVID-19. Study-wide context: Spain, Italy and the United States supplied samples that represented acute and convalescent COVID-19.

Per the germline V gene, CDR1 is MNHEY and CDR2 is SMNVEV (reference sequence). V lost 6 bases to trimming and J lost 5 bases, with 11 bases between them. This CDR3 has 13 residues. This clone appeared a single time. As handled by the study authors: Reference gene primer amplification yielded estimated nucleated cell counts. This table comes from immunoSEQ multiplex PCR, and its TCRdb copy is limited to in-frame clones, with some not included. V and J calls and clone size come straight from that table; D and trimming were deduced from the DNA. The sample carries 48,000 or so clones, about 90% recorded once.

This chain joins TRBV27 and TRBJ2-1, with D tentatively TRBD1 (5 bases). The sequence derives from a human donor in a cohort sampled during active COVID-19. Sequencing was carried out using peripheral blood. The chain's CDR3 is CASRPDSHNEQFF. The CDR3 DNA reads as TGTGCCAGCAGACCCGACAGCCACAATGAGCAGTTCTTC.